This T cell receptor beta chain was obtained from a study of CD8+CD57+ T cells in acquired aplastic anemia. Study in general: DNA per sorted CD4+ or CD8+ sample ranged roughly 0.19 to 27.4 ug, averaging roughly 3.3 ug. Study findings and constraints: The study identified more than 25 CD8+ CDR3 sequences shared by patients and controls.

Researchers used genomic DNA as the template to profile TCR beta VDJ and CDR3. MiXCR was run by TCRdb on the reads, yielding one entry per CDR3 protein. The data hold about 200,000 distinct CDR3 sequences, with 65% observed a single time. Patients picked for sequencing had shown CD8+CD57+ cell expansion detected by flow cytometry. The blood sampling took place in patients who had so far received no therapy. CDR3 size: 16 residues. The junction had 10 bases not matched to a gene; V was cut back by 3 bases and J by 7 bases. CDR1 and CDR2 (germline): SGHRS, YFSETQ. Comment on this clonotype: Its antigen is currently unknown.

The origin of this receptor is a human donor with aplastic anemia. Specimen: sorted CD4+, CD8+, or CD8+CD57+ T cells (not recorded which) from PBMCs. This chain uses TRBV5-1 with TRBJ2-1; TRBD2 agrees at 10 bases. The CDR3 protein is CASSSGSQREGNEQFF. The CDR3 coding sequence is TGCGCCAGCAGCTCGGGTAGTCAGCGGGAGGGGAATGAGCAGTTCTTC.